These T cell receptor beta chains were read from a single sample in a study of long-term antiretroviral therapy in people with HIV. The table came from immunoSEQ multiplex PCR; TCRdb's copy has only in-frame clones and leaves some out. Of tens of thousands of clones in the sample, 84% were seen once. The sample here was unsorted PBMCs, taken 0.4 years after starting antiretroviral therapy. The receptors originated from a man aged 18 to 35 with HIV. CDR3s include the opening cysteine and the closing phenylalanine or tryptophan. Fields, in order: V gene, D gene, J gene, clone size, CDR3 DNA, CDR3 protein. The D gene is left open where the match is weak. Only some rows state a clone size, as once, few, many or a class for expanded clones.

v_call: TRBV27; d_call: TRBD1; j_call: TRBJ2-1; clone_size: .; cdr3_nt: TGTGCCAGCAGTTTGCAGACAGGGGGCTATGATGAGCAGTTCTTC; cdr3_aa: CASSLQTGGYDEQFF
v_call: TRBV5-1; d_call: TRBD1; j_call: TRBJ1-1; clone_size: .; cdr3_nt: TGCGCCAGCAGCATGGATCCGGGACAGGGGTTGATCACTGAAGCTTTCTTT; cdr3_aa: CASSMDPGQGLITEAFF
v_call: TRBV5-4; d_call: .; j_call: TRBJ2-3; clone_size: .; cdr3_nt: TGTGCCAGCAGCTTGGCCGAGGGTGGCACAGATACGCAGTATTTT; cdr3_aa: CASSLAEGGTDTQYF
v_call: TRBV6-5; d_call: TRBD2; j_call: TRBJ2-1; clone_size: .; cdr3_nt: TGTGCCAGCAGCGACTCTAGCGGGAGTTCGGATGAGCAGTTCTTC; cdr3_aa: CASSDSSGSSDEQFF
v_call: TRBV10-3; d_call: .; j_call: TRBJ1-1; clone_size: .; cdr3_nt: TGTGCCATCAGTGAGGAGGTATCTTTGAACACTGAAGCTTTCTTT; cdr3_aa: CAISEEVSLNTEAFF
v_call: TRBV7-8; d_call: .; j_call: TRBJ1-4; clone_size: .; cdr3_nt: TGTGCCAGCAGCATTCCCGGGACACCCGCTGGGGAAAAACTGTTTTTT; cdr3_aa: CASSIPGTPAGEKLFF
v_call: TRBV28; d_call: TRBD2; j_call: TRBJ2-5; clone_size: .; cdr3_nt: TGTGCCAGCAGTTATACTTTTGTGGGGGGGGAAGAGACCCAGTACTTC; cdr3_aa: CASSYTFVGGEETQYF
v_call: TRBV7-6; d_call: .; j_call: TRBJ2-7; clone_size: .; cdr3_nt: TGTGCCAGCAGCTCGCCAGGATATTTATACGAGCAGTACTTC; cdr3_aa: CASSSPGYLYEQYF
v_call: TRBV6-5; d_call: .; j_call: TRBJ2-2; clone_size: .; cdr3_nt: TGTGCCAGCAGCCCCGAACGAGAACCCGGGGAGCTGTTTTTT; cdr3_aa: CASSPEREPGELFF
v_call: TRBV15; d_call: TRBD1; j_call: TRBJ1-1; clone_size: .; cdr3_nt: TGTGCCACCAGCAGAGGGACAGGGAACACTGAAGCTTTCTTT; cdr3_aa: CATSRGTGNTEAFF
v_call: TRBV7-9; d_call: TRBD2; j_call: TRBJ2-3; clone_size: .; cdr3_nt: TGTGCCAGCAGCTGGGCGGGGGGGAGCACAGATACGCAGTATTTT; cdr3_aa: CASSWAGGSTDTQYF
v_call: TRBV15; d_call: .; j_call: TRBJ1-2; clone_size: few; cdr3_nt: TGTGCCACCAGCAGAGAAGGAGCTGGCTATGGCTACACCTTC; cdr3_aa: CATSREGAGYGYTF
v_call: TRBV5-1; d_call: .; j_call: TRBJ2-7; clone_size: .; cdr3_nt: TGCGCCAGCAGCTTGGAGCTAACATCTAGGGACTACGAGCAGTACTTC; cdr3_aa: CASSLELTSRDYEQYF
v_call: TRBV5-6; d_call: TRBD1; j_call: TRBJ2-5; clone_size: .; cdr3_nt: TGTGCCAGCAGCTCTACCAGGACAGGGCAGGGGGAGACCCAGTACTTC; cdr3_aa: CASSSTRTGQGETQYF
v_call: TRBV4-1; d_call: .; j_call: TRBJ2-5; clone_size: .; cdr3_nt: TGCGCCAGCAGCCAAGATGGGACAAGTCTAGGGGAGACCCAGTACTTC; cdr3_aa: CASSQDGTSLGETQYF
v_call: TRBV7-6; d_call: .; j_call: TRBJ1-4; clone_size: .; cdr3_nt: TGTGCCAGCAGCTTAGCTGGGGTCGATGAAAAACTGTTTTTT; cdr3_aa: CASSLAGVDEKLFF
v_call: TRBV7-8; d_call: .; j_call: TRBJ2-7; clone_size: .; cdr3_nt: TGTGCCAGCAGCTCTCTGCGCTACGAGCAGTACTTC; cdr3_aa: CASSSLRYEQYF
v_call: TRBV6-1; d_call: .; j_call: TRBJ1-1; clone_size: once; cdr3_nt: TGTGCCAGCAGTGAATGGTCCAGCGCGGCTTTCTTT; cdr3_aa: CASSEWSSAAFF
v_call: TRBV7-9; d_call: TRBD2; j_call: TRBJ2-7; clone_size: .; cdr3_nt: TGTGCCAGCAGCCCCCCCGGGGGGTGGCGCTACGAGCAGTACTTC; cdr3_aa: CASSPPGGWRYEQYF
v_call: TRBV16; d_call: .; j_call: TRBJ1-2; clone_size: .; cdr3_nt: TGTGCCAGCAGCCGGGAAGTAGGAGCTAACTATGGCTACACCTTC; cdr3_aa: CASSREVGANYGYTF
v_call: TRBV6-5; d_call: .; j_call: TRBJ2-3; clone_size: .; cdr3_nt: TGTGCCAGCACCTACGGAGATACGCAGTATTTT; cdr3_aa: CASTYGDTQYF
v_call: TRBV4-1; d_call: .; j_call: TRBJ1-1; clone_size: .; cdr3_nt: TGCGCCAGCAGCCAAGAAGATACTGTGAACACTGAAGCTTTCTTT; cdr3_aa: CASSQEDTVNTEAFF
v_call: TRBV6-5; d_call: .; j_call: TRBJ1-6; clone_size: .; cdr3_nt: TGTGCCAGCAGTGTACCAGCCGAAGGGAATTCACCCCTCCACTTT; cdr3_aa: CASSVPAEGNSPLHF
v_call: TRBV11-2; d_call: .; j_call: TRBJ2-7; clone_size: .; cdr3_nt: TGTGCCAGCAGCTTAGATAGGAATGCCGGCTCCTACGAGCAGTACTTC; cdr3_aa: CASSLDRNAGSYEQYF
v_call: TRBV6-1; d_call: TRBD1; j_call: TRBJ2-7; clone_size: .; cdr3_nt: TGTGCCAGCAGTGATTCATGGACAGGGTGGAATCACGAGCAGTACTTC; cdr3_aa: CASSDSWTGWNHEQYF
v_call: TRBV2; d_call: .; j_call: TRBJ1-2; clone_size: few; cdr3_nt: TGTGCCAGCGACTACCGGGGGTCGGCCGGCTACACCTTC; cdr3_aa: CASDYRGSAGYTF
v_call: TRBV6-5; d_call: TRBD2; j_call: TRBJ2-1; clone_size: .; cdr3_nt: TGTGCCAGCAGTATGGGGAGCGGGAGGAAGGTTGAGCAGTTCTTC; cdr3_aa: CASSMGSGRKVEQFF
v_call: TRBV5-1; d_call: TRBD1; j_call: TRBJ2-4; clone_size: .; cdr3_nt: TGCGCCAGCAGCTTGGAAAGGGGGCCGGTCAAAAACATTCAGTACTTC; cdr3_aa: CASSLERGPVKNIQYF
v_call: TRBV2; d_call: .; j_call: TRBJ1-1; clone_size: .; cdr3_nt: TGTGCCAGCAGCGTGGGACGGATGAACACTGAAGCTTTCTTT; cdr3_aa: CASSVGRMNTEAFF
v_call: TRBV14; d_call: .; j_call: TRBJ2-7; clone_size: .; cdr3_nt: TGTGCCAGCAGCCAAGTCCTCTACGAGCAGTACTTC; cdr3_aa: CASSQVLYEQYF
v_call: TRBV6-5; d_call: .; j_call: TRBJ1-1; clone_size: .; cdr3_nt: TGTGCCAGCAGCCCAGGGATTCCGAACACTGAAGCTTTCTTT; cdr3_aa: CASSPGIPNTEAFF
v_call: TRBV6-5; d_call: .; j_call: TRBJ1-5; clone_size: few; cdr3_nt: TGTGCCAGCAGTTATCAGAGGAATCAGCCCCAGCATTTT; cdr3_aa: CASSYQRNQPQHF
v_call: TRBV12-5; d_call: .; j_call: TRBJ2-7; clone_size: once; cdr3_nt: TGTGCTAGTGGCGTTGGGACCCTCTCCTACGAGCAGTACTTC; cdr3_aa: CASGVGTLSYEQYF
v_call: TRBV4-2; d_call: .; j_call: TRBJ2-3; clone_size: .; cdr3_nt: TGTGCCAGCAGCCAAGTCGGCGGGGCCGGAGATACGCAGTATTTT; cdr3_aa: CASSQVGGAGDTQYF
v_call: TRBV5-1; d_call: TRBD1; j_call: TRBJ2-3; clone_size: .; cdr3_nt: TGCGCCAGCAGCCCCGACAGGGGCACAGATACGCAGTATTTT; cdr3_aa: CASSPDRGTDTQYF
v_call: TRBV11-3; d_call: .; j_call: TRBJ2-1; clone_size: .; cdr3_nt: TGTGCCAGCAGCTCCGGGAGGGGGCCCTACAATGAGCAGTTCTTC; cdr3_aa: CASSSGRGPYNEQFF
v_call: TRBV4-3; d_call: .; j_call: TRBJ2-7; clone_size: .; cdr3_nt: TGCGCCAGCAGCCAAGATCCAGGGTCCTACGAGCAGTACTTC; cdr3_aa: CASSQDPGSYEQYF
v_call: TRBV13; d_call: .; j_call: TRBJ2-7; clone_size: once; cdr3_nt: TGTGCCAGCAGCTTTAAGACTACCTACGAGCAGTACTTC; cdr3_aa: CASSFKTTYEQYF
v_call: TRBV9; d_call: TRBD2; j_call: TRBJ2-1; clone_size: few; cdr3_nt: TGTGCCAGCAGCGTTGCAAGCGGGGGAGGGGTCAATGAGCAGTTCTTC; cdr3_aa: CASSVASGGGVNEQFF
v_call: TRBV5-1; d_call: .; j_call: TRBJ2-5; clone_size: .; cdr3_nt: TGCGCCTCCCATAAAGATATAGGGGGGTATGAGACCCAGTACTTC; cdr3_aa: CASHKDIGGYETQYF
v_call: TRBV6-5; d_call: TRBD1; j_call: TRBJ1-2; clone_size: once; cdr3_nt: TGTGCCAGCAGTCCCCGGGACAGATGGTTCTATGGCTACACCTTC; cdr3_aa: CASSPRDRWFYGYTF
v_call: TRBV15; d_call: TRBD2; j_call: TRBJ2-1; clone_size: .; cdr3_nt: TGTGCCACCAGCAGAGATCGCAGTAGCGGGACACATGAGCAGTTCTTC; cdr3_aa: CATSRDRSSGTHEQFF
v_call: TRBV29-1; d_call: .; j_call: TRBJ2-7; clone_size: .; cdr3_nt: TGCAGCGTTGGCCAGACCTTGGGATACGAGCAGTACTTC; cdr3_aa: CSVGQTLGYEQYF
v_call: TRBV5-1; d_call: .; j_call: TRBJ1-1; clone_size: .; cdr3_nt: TGCGCCAGCAGCTTGGGAGGGAATTCGAACACTGAAGCTTTCTTT; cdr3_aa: CASSLGGNSNTEAFF
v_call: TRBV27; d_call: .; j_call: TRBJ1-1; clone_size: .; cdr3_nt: TGTGCCAGCAGTTTATCGGGGGGATGGGGCACTGAAGCTTTCTTT; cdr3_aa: CASSLSGGWGTEAFF
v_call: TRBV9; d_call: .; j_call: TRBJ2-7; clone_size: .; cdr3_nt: TGTGCCAGCAGCGCCGTAGCGGGACAGGACGAGCAGTACTTC; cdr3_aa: CASSAVAGQDEQYF
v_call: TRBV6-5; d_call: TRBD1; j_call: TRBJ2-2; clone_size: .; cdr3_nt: TGTGCCAGTTTACAGGGGCCCGGGGAGCTGTTTTTT; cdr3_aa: CASLQGPGELFF
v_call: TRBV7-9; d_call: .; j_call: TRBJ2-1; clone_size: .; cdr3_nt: TGTGCCAGCAGCTTAGGTCTCGGCAGAAAACGCCAATCCTACAATGAGCAGTTCTTC; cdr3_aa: CASSLGLGRKRQSYNEQFF
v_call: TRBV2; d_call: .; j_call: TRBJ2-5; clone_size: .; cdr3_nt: TGTGCCAGCAGCGACGCCGGTGAAGAGACCCAGTACTTC; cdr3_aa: CASSDAGEETQYF
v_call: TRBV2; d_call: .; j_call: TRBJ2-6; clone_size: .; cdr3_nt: TGTGCCAGCAGTAACTCTGGGGCCAACGTCCTGACTTTC; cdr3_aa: CASSNSGANVLTF
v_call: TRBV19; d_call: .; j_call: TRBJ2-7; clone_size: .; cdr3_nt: TGTGCCAGTAGTTCTCAGGGGAGGCAGTACTTC; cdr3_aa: CASSSQGRQYF
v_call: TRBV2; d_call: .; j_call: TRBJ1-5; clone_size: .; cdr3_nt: TGTGCCAGCAGTGGATCTCGGGGCGCCGATTGGGACAATCAGCCCCAGCATTTT; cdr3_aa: CASSGSRGADWDNQPQHF
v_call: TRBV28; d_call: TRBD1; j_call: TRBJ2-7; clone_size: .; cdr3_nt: TGTGCCAGCAGTTTTCCCCGGACAGGGGGCGCCCACGAGCAGTACTTC; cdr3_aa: CASSFPRTGGAHEQYF
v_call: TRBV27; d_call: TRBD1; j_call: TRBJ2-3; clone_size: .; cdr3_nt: TGTGCCAGCAGTTTATCGGGGACAGGGACAGATACGCAGTATTTT; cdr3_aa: CASSLSGTGTDTQYF
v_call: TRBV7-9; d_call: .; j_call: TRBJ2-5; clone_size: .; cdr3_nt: TGTGCCAGCAGCTTAGTATTGGACAAGCAGACCCAGTACTTC; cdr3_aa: CASSLVLDKQTQYF
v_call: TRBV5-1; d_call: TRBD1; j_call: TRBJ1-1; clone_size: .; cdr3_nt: TGCGCCAGCAGCTCGGGACAGGGAAACACTGAAGCTTTCTTT; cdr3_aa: CASSSGQGNTEAFF
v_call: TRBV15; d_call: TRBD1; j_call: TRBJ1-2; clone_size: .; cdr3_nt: TGTGCCACCAGGGGGGACAGGGGGATTGCGGAGGGCTACACCTTC; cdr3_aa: CATRGDRGIAEGYTF